A single TCR beta chain is shown here with its context. The CDR3 has 15 amino acids. Germline CDR1 DFQATT, CDR2 SNEGSKA (reference sequence). V was clipped by 6 bases and J by 0 bases, with 17 bases between them. One entry per CDR3 protein, called by TCRdb with MiXCR from the RT-PCR reads. Among more than 850,000 distinct CDR3 sequences listed, roughly 18% were seen once. The data originate from a study of patients and donors after allogeneic stem cell transplantation. This TCR was recovered from a human donor who was either an allogeneic HSCT recipient or a stem cell or donor lymphocyte infusion donor (not recorded which). It is not recorded whose cells these are; they may come from a transplant donor. The material sequenced was blood, either unsorted or a sorted T cell fraction (not recorded which). The chain carries TRBV20-1 and TRBJ1-1; D gene unclear. The CDR3 spells CSADPDVGMNTEAFF. Here the CDR3 DNA reads TGCAGTGCGGACCCAGACGTAGGCATGAACACTGAAGCTTTCTTT.